This T cell receptor beta chain was retrieved from a study of cytomegalovirus exposure and HLA in healthy donors. Findings and caveats of the study: In a later analysis, donors in an Asian-associated ancestry cluster reportedly had fewer N-insertions in productive TCRs than the cohort mean.

Germline CDR1 MNHEY, CDR2 SVGAGI. CDR3 length equals 13 residues. To note about this clone: Its antigen is still unknown.

PCR was performed using 60 Vbeta and 13 Jbeta primers. The repertoire was sequenced with immunoSEQ multiplex PCR; TCRdb's copy has only in-frame clones and lacks some. The data show 150,000 to 200,000 clones, and the top ten clones hold less than 0.85%. The sequence was obtained from a boy aged 5-17 years in good health and CMV-seronegative. Input material: PBMCs. The chain carries TRBV6-5 and TRBJ2-5, with D maybe TRBD1 (6 bases). The J call could be wrong; TRBJ2-7 is a better fit for the DNA end. The CDR3 loop is CASSYTTGNEQYF. The CDR3, as DNA: TGTGCCAGCAGTTACACAACAGGGAACGAGCAGTACTTC.